This T cell receptor beta chain is from a study of cytomegalovirus exposure and HLA in healthy donors. Whole-study results and caveats: A missense DCLRE1C variant was associated with V- and J-gene trimming of TCR beta chains in a later analysis, and an independent cohort replicated the association. Immune exposure information comprised only CMV serostatus.

CDR1 is SGHNT and CDR2 is YYREEE in the germline V gene (reference sequence). The V gene lost 2 bases and the J gene lost 10 bases, with 10 bases spanning the gap. The CDR3 spans 12 residues. Comments on this clone: The antigen is undetermined.

60 Vbeta and 13 Jbeta primers were used in PCR. Only in-frame clones appear in the TCRdb table, and some are missing; sequencing was by immunoSEQ multiplex PCR. The repertoire has about 140,000 clones, around 82% of them found once; the top ten carry about 3.2%. V is TRBV5-4 and J is TRBJ2-1, with TRBD1 as a possible D gene (5 bases). The source material was PBMCs. The TCR originated in a man aged 18-30 years in good health and CMV-seropositive. CDR3 bases: TGTGCCAGCAGCTTTAACTCAGGGGAGCAGTTCTTC. This gives the protein CASSFNSGEQFF.